This T cell receptor beta chain comes out of a study of blood T cell repertoires in COVID-19. Study as a whole: The United States, Italy and Spain supplied acute and convalescent COVID-19 samples. Nucleic acid was either cDNA or gDNA, and it came from T cells, B-cell-depleted T cells, or PBMCs.

Cohort 3 recovery required two negative PCRs, clearance, or symptom resolution. CDR1 is MNHEY and CDR2 is SMNVEV in the germline V gene (reference sequence). Unmatched junction bases numbered 9, after V lost 8 bases and J lost 8 bases. This CDR3 region has 13 residues. In the source study's methods: Nucleated cell number was recorded as an estimate derived from reference gene primer amplification. Repertoires were generated with immunoSEQ multiplex PCR, while TCRdb's copy carries only in-frame clones and drops some. D and trimming were read from the DNA, whereas the V and J calls and clone size are those reported in that table. The sample shows around 200,000 clones, around 85% of them seen only once.

Sequenced material: PBMCs or T cells enriched from blood (not recorded which). This clonotype was obtained from a man aged 40-49 years who had recovered from COVID-19. This rearrangement joins TRBV27 to TRBJ1-3, with 7 nucleotides matching TRBD1. In DNA form, the CDR3 reads TGTGCCAGCTCGACAGGGAACATGGACACCATATATTTT. It translates to CASSTGNMDTIYF.